Below, one TCR beta chain is given with its context. The source of the sample is a study of blood T cell repertoires in COVID-19. On the study more broadly: Italy, Spain and the United States were the sources of the convalescent and acute COVID-19 samples. PBMCs, B-cell-depleted T cells, or T cells provided the cDNA or gDNA that made up the material.

In the source study's methods: Amplification of reference gene primers provided the estimated nucleated cell counts. Sequenced by immunoSEQ multiplex PCR; TCRdb stores in-frame clones only, minus some. D and trimming come from the DNA, and the V and J calls and clone size come from that table. The sample contains 100,000 or so clones, 90% to 95% of which appear only once. This CDR3 has 14 amino acids. Germline CDR1 MNHEY, CDR2 SVGAGI. The V and J ends lost 6 bases and 0 bases respectively, with 11 bases between them. Sequenced material: peripheral blood. The receptor was isolated from a man aged 50-59 years with active COVID-19. The rearrangement uses TRBV6-5 and TRBJ2-5, with TRBD1 as a possible D gene (6 bases). The CDR3 is CASRRTGYQETQYF. CDR3 in DNA: TGTGCCAGCAGGAGAACAGGGTACCAAGAGACCCAGTACTTC.